This T cell receptor beta chain was identified in a study of blood T cell repertoires in COVID-19. Across the whole study: T cells, B-cell-depleted T cells, or PBMCs provided the cDNA or gDNA that served as material.

Germline V CDR1 and CDR2: MNHEY, SMNVEV (reference sequence). The V end was cut by 8 bases, the J end by 5 bases, with 12 bases between. There are 13 residues in the CDR3. Using immunoSEQ multiplex PCR, the repertoire was profiled, and TCRdb retains in-frame clones only, with some absent. The data show under 80,000 clones, approximately 83% seen once. The clonotype was recovered from a human donor in a cohort sampled during active COVID-19. Specimen: peripheral blood. This rearrangement joins TRBV27 to TRBJ2-2, with D perhaps TRBD1 (6 bases). The CDR3: CASLERGTGELFF. The CDR3 DNA reads TGTGCCAGCCTTGAGAGGGGGACCGGGGAGCTGTTTTTT.